The clone carrying this TCR beta chain was picked up a small number of times. CDR3 size: 14 residues. Germline lookup yields CDR1 SQVTM and CDR2 ANQGSEA. The V segment lost 7 bases and the J segment 4 bases; nucleotides outside the gene matches: 10. This sample was included in a study of response to subunit inactivated influenza vaccine. In TCRdb, the RT-PCR reads were re-called with MiXCR into one record per CDR3 protein. The repertoire holds approximately 170,000 distinct CDR3 sequences, approximately 15% seen once, with 20% to 30% in the top ten. The source was CD8+ T cells sorted from PBMCs, collected more than 4 days after vaccination. This receptor was taken from a man in his fifties or sixties who received an inactivated influenza vaccine. The chain carries TRBV29-1 and TRBJ2-1, with 7 bases lining up with TRBD2. CDR3 sequence (DNA): TGCAGCGCCCCCTCAGCGGGATCTTACAATGAGCAGTTCTTC. Amino acids: CSAPSAGSYNEQFF.